The sequence of this T cell receptor beta chain was determined in a study of cytomegalovirus exposure and HLA in healthy donors. PCR amplification relied on 60 Vbeta primers (plus 13 Jbeta primers). Repertoires were generated with immunoSEQ multiplex PCR, while TCRdb's copy carries only in-frame clones and drops some. The specimen's table records about 120,000 clones. CDR1 and CDR2 (germline): ENHRY, SYGVKD. This CDR3 comprises 14 residues. Trimming removed 8 bases at V and 0 bases at J, with 11 bases between. The specimen sequenced was PBMCs. The V gene is TRBV10-3, the J gene TRBJ2-1; tentatively, D is TRBD2 (6 bases). This TCR derives from a middle-aged man in good health and CMV-seropositive. The CDR3, as DNA: TGTGCCATCGGGGGAGGAGACTCCTACAATGAGCAGTTCTTC. Its translation: CAIGGGDSYNEQFF.